Below, one T cell receptor beta chain is given with its context. This record belongs to a study of blood T cells in healthy people across ages. The second PCR ran roughly 6 to 11 cycles with a sample-barcoded 5' primer and J-beta primers. TCRdb reanalysed the 5' RACE reads using MiXCR and keeps one entry per CDR3 protein. The table records around 900,000 distinct CDR3 sequences, around 26% of them present only once. The CDR3 has 16 residues. V was clipped by 5 bases and J by 6 bases; unmatched bases: 7. The sequence came from a woman aged 80 or older in good health. Sequencing used blood. The chain carries TRBV12-3 or TRBV12-4 and TRBJ2-2, with 12 bases matching TRBD2. CDR3 coding DNA: TGTGCCAGCAGTATCCCTAGCGGGGGGGCCGCCGGGGAGCTGTTTTTT. Translating it yields CASSIPSGGAAGELFF.